This entry concerns a single TCR beta chain. This CDR3 comprises 14 residues. Trimming cost V 3 bases and J 3 bases, with 9 bases left between them. The V gene's germline CDR1 is SNHLY and CDR2 FYNNEI. The source of the sample is a study of shared clonotypes between healthy human individuals. For the study at large: Donors had three CD4 naive, three CD4 memory, two CD8 naive and one CD8 memory plate apiece.

At the deep level, the assay was run. Per the original data handling: In the immunoSEQ data, sequences were junction-only and lacked quality scores, so filtering differed. Sequencing was performed with immunoSEQ multiplex PCR; in TCRdb, only in-frame clones are kept and a portion is missing. V and J calls and clone size are copied from that table; D and trimming were computed from the DNA. Of more than 2 million clones listed, 85% to 95% are singletons. The sequencing input was naive CD4+ T cells sorted from blood. Subset meaning: CD45RA+ positively selected. This sequence joins TRBV2 and TRBJ1-5, with D maybe TRBD1 (5 bases). The TCR comes from a man younger than 30 in good health. CDR3 sequence (DNA): TGTGCCAGCAGTGAGAGACAGAACAATCAGCCCCAGCATTTT. Its protein product is CASSERQNNQPQHF.